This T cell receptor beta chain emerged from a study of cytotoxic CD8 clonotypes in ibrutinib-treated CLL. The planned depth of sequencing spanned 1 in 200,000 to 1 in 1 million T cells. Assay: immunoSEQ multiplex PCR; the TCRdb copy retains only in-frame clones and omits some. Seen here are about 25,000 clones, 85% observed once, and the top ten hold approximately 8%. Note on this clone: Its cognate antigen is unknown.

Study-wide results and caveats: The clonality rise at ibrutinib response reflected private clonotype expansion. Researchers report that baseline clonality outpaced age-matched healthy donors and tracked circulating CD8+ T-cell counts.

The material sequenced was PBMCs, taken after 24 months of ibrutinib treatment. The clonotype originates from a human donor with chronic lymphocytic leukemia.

The CDR3 bases are TGTGCCAGCAGCCAGGACAGTTTCAATCAGCCCCAGCATTTT. Translating it yields CASSQDSFNQPQHF. The J gene is TRBJ1-5, the V gene TRBV6-1; TRBD1 might be the D (6 bases). CDR3 length equals 14 residues. V was pared by 6 bases and J by 3 bases, with 12 bases between. The V gene's germline CDR1 is MNHNS and CDR2 SASEGT.